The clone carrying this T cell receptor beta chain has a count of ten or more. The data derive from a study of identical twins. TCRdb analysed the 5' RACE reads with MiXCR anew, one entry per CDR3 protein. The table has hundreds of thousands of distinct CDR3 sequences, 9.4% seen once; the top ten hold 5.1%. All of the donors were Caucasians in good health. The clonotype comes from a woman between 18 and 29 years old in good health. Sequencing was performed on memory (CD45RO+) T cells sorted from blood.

Written as DNA, the CDR3 is TGTGCCAGCAGCTTAGCGGTGGACTTCACCTACGAGCAGTACTTC. Protein: CASSLAVDFTYEQYF. The chain carries TRBV7-2 and TRBJ2-7; TRBD2 might be the D (5 bases). There are 15 residues in the CDR3. The V gene lost 0 bases and the J gene lost 2 bases, with 11 bases spanning the gap. Germline-derived CDR1 and CDR2 are SGHTA and FQGNSA.